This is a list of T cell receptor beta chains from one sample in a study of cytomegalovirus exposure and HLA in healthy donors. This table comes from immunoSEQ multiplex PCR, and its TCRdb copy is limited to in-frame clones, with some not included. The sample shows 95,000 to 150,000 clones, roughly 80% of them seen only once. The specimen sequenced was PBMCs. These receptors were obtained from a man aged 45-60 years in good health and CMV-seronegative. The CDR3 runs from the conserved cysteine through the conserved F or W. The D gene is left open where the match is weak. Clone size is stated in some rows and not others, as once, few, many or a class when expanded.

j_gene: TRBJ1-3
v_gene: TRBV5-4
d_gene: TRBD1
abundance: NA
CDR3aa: CASSSRTGEQEGNTIYF
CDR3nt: TGTGCCAGCAGTTCCCGGACAGGGGAGCAGGAAGGAAACACCATATATTTT

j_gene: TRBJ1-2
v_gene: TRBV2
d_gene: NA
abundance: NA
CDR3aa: CASSEFSSTRTNYGYTF
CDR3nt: TGTGCCAGCAGTGAATTCTCTAGTACACGGACTAACTATGGCTACACCTTC

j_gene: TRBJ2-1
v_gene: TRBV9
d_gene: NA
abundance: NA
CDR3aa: CASSVRGSYNEQFF
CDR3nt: TGTGCCAGCAGCGTGAGAGGATCCTACAATGAGCAGTTCTTC

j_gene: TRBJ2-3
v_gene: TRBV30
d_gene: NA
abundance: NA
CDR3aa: CAWREFTDTQYF
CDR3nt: TGTGCCTGGAGGGAGTTCACAGATACGCAGTATTTT

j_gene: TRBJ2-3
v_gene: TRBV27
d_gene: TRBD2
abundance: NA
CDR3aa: CASSLLSGGADTQYF
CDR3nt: TGTGCCAGCAGTTTATTATCGGGAGGCGCAGATACGCAGTATTTT

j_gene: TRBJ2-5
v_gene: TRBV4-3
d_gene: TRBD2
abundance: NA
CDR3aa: CASSQGTSGGYQETQYF
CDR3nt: TGCGCCAGCAGCCAAGGGACTAGCGGGGGGTATCAAGAGACCCAGTACTTC

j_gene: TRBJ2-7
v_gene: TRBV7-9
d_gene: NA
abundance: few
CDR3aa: CASSLPDRNYEQYF
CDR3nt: TGTGCCAGCAGCTTACCCGACAGAAACTACGAGCAGTACTTC

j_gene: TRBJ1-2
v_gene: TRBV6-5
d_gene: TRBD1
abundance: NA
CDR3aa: CASSYSTGEGGYTF
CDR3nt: TGTGCCAGCAGTTACTCGACAGGGGAAGGTGGCTACACCTTC

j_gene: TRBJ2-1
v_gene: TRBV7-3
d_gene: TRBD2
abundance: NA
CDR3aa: CASSLISRVVAGGSSYNEQFF
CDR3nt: TGTGCCAGCAGCTTAATTTCTCGTGTGGTAGCGGGGGGAAGCTCCTACAATGAGCAGTTCTTC

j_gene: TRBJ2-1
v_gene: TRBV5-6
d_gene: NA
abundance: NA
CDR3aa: CASSLAPGGPEQFF
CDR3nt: TGTGCCAGCAGCTTGGCTCCGGGGGGCCCGGAGCAGTTCTTC

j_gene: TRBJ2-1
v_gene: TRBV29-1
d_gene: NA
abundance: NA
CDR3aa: CSVQVGRSYNEQFF
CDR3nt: TGCAGCGTCCAAGTCGGTCGCTCCTACAATGAGCAGTTCTTC

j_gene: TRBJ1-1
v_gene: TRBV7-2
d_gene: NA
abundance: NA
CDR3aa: CASSLVRGEGEAFF
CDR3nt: TGTGCCAGCAGCTTAGTCAGGGGTGAAGGTGAAGCTTTCTTT

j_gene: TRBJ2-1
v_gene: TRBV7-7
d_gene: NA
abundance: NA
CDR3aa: CASSSEQGGYNEQFF
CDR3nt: TGTGCTAGCAGCTCGGAGCAGGGAGGCTACAATGAGCAGTTCTTC

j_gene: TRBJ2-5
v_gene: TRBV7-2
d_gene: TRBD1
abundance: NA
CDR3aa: CASSLLGQVETQYF
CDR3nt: TGTGCCAGCAGCTTATTGGGACAGGTGGAGACCCAGTACTTC

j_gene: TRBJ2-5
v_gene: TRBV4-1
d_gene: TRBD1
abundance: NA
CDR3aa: CASSQGDRGQTQYF
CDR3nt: TGCGCCAGCAGCCAAGGGGACAGGGGCCAGACCCAGTACTTC

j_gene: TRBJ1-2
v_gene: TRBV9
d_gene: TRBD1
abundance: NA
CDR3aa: CASSATVQGARGYTF
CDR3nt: TGTGCCAGCAGCGCCACGGTACAGGGGGCGCGCGGCTACACCTTC

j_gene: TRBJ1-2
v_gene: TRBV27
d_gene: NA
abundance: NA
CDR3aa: CASSLSRGRGYGYTF
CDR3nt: TGTGCCAGCAGTTTATCGCGGGGGCGCGGCTATGGCTACACCTTC

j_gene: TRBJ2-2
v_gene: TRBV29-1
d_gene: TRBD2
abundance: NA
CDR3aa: CSVRTSGNAGELFF
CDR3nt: TGCAGCGTTCGGACTAGCGGGAACGCCGGGGAGCTGTTTTTT

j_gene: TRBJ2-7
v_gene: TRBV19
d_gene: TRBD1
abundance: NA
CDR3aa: CASSPYRGRFSYEQYF
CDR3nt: TGTGCCAGTAGTCCCTACAGGGGAAGATTCTCCTACGAGCAGTACTTC

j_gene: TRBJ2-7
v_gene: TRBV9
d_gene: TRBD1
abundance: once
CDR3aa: CASSSGQGVDEQYF
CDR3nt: TGTGCCAGCAGCTCTGGACAGGGGGTGGATGAGCAGTACTTC

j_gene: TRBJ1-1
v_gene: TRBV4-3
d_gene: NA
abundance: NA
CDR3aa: CASSQERWTEAFF
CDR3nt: TGCGCCAGCAGCCAAGAGAGGTGGACTGAAGCTTTCTTT

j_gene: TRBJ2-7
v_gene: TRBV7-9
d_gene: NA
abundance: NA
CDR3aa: CASSRTEEPYEQYF
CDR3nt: TGTGCCAGCAGCCGAACGGAGGAGCCCTACGAGCAGTACTTC

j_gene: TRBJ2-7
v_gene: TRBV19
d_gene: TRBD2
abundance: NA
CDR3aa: CASSIPPGLAGPGSYEQYF
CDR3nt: TGTGCCAGTAGTATTCCCCCGGGACTAGCGGGGCCAGGGTCCTACGAGCAGTACTTC

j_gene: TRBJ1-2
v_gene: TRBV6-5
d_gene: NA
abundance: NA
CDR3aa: CASSPNDGQKGYTF
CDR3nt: TGTGCCAGCAGTCCCAACGACGGACAGAAGGGCTACACCTTC

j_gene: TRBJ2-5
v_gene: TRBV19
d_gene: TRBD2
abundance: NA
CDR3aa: CASSIGRGDKETQYF
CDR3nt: TGTGCCAGTAGTATCGGGCGGGGGGACAAAGAGACCCAGTACTTC

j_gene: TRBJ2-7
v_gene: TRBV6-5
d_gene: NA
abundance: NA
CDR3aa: CASSYFEGISEQYF
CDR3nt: TGTGCCAGCAGTTACTTCGAGGGAATTTCAGAGCAGTACTTC

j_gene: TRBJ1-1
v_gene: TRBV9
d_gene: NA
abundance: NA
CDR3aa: CASSALDEGTEAFF
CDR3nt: TGTGCCAGCAGCGCCCTGGATGAGGGCACTGAAGCTTTCTTT

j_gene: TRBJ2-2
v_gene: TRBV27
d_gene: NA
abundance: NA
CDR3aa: CASSSDTGELFF
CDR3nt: TGTGCCAGCAGCAGTGACACCGGGGAGCTGTTTTTT

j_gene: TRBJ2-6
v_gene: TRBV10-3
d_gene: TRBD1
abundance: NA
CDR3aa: CAISESGQGAEGNVLTF
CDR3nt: TGTGCCATCAGTGAGTCGGGACAGGGGGCTGAGGGCAACGTCCTGACTTTC

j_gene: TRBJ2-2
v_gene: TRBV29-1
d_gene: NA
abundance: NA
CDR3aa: CSVWTALTGELFF
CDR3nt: TGCAGCGTTTGGACAGCTCTCACCGGGGAGCTGTTTTTT

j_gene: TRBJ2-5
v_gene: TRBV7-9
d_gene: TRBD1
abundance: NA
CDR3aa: CASSIRQGGTQYF
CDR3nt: TGTGCCAGCAGCATCCGACAGGGTGGGACCCAGTACTTC

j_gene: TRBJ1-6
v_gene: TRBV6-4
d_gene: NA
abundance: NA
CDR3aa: CASSPSGEYPLHF
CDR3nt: TGTGCCAGCAGTCCTTCCGGAGAGTATCCCCTCCACTTT

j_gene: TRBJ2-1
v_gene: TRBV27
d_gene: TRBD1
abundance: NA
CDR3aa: CASKEKDRGRLNEQFF
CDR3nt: TGTGCCAGCAAGGAAAAGGACAGGGGTCGACTCAATGAGCAGTTCTTC

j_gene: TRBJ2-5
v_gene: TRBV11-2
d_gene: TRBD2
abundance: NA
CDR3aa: CASSLGPSGSETQYF
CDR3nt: TGTGCCAGCAGCTTAGGCCCTAGCGGGAGTGAGACCCAGTACTTC

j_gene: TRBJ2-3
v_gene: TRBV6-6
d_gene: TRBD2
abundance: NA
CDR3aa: CASRNSGASTDTQYF
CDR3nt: TGTGCCAGCAGGAATAGCGGGGCTAGCACAGATACGCAGTATTTT

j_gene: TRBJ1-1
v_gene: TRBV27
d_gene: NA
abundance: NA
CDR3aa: CASSFQGREAFF
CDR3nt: TGTGCCAGCAGTTTCCAGGGCCGTGAAGCTTTCTTT

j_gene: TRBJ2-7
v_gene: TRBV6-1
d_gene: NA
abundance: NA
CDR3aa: CASSGGDGYEQYF
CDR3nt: TGTGCCAGCAGTGGGGGGGACGGCTACGAGCAGTACTTC

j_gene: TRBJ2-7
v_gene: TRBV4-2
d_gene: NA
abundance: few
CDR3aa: CASSRSAGTGESYEQYF
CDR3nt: TGTGCCAGCAGCCGCTCTGCGGGAACAGGGGAGTCCTACGAGCAGTACTTC

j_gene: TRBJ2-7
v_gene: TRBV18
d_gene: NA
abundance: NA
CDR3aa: CASSPRDFSYEQYF
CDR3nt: TGTGCCAGCTCACCACGAGATTTCTCCTACGAGCAGTACTTC

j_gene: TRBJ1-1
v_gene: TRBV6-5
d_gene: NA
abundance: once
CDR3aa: CASSYSSRRRYTEAFF
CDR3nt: TGTGCCAGCAGTTACTCCTCCCGGAGGCGGTATACTGAAGCTTTCTTT